This T cell receptor (beta chain) emerged from a study of shared clonotypes between healthy human individuals. Across the whole study: Samples came from two female and a few male donors aged 18 to 49. Study observations and caveats: Since donors were few, the genetic and exposure-history diversity represented was limited.

On this clone: Its target is not known.

The germline V and J ends were trimmed by 6 bases and 6 bases, with 17 bases remaining between them. This CDR3 is built from 14 residues. Germline CDR1 SNHLY, CDR2 FYNNEI. For unsorted PBMC, around 300 ng DNA per replicate equaled roughly 30,000 T cell genomes. Some clones are missing from TCRdb's copy, which holds only in-frame ones; the method was immunoSEQ multiplex PCR. The repertoire has 470,000 or so clones, around 80% of them found once; the top ten carry more than 10%. About 90 million PBMCs per unsorted sample were used for genomic DNA. Material: PBMCs. The sequence was obtained from a woman in her thirties or forties in good health. Some clones in this sample may be carry-over from other donors' samples. V is TRBV2 and J is TRBJ1-1; D possibly corresponds to TRBD1 (6 bases). Here the CDR3 reads CASSSRTGSPEAFF. Written as DNA, the CDR3 is TGTGCCAGCAGCTCCCGAACAGGGTCTCCTGAAGCTTTCTTT.